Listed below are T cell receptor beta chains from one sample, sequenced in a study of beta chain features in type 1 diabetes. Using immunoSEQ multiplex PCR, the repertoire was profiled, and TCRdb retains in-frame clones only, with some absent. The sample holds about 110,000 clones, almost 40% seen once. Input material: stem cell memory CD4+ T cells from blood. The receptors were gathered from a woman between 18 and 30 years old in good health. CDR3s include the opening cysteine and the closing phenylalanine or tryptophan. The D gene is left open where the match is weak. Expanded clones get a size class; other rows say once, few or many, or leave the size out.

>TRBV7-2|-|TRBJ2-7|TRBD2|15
TGTGCCAGCAGCCCCCGGACTAGCGGGAGCTACGAGCAGTACTTC
CASSPRTSGSYEQYF
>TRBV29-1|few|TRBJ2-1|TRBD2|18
TGCAGCGTTGAAGATTGGGCCCGTGCACTAGCGGGAGTTAATGAGCAGTTCTTC
CSVEDWARALAGVNEQFF
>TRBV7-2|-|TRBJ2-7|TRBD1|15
TGTGCCAGCGAGCCCGCGGGCAGGGGGTATGACGAGCAGTACTTC
CASEPAGRGYDEQYF
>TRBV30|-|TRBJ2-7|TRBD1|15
TGTGCCTGGGGAAGGTGGGACAGGGGGCCCCACGAGCAGTACTTC
CAWGRWDRGPHEQYF
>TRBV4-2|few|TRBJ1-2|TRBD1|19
TGTGCCAGCAGCCAAGAGAGGTCAAGCGGGGACAGGGGAAAATATGGCTACACCTTC
CASSQERSSGDRGKYGYTF
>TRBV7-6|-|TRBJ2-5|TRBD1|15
TGTGCCAGCAGCGCGAGGCACAGGGGAACAGAGACCCAGTACTTC
CASSARHRGTETQYF
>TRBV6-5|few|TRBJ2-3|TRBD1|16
TGTGCCAGCAGTTACCGACAGGGGGGGCCCACAGATACGCAGTATTTT
CASSYRQGGPTDTQYF
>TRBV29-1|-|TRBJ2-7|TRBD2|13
TGCAGCGCTAGGACTAGCGGGAGTTACGAGCAGTACTTC
CSARTSGSYEQYF
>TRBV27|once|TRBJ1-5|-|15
TGTGCCAGCAGTTTAAGACAGTATAGCAATCAGCCCCAGCATTTT
CASSLRQYSNQPQHF
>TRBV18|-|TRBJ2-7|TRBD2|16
TGTGCCAGCTCACCAGATCCCGGCGGGGGTCCCTACGAGCAGTACTTC
CASSPDPGGGPYEQYF
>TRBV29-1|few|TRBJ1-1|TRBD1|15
TGCAGCGTTTCTAATCGACAGGGGCAGAACACTGAAGCTTTCTTT
CSVSNRQGQNTEAFF
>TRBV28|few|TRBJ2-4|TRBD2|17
TGTGCCAGCAGCACCCCCGGACTAGCGGAGGCCCTGGGCATTCAGTACTTC
CASSTPGLAEALGIQYF
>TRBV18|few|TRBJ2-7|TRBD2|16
TGTGCCAGCTCGTGGACTAGCGGGAGTAGTAGGTACGAGCAGTACTTC
CASSWTSGSSRYEQYF
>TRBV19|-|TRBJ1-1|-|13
TGTGCCAGTGCCCCAGGGAGGTACACTGAAGCTTTCTTT
CASAPGRYTEAFF
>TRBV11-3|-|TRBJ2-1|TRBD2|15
TGTGCCAGCAGCATCAGACTAGCGGGCTACAATGAGCAGTTCTTC
CASSIRLAGYNEQFF
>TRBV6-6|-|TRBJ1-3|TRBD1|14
TGTGCCAGCAGTTCGACAGGGGCCGGAAACACCATATATTTT
CASSSTGAGNTIYF
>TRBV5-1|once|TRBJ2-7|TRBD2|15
TGCGCCAGCAGGGAACTAGCGGGCGGCACCTACGAGCAGTACTTC
CASRELAGGTYEQYF
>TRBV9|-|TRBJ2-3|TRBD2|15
TGTGCCAGCAGCTTCAGCGGGATACGCACAGATACGCAGTATTTT
CASSFSGIRTDTQYF
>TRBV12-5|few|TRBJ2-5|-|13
TGTGCTAGTGGACGGACAGTTCAAGAGACCCAGTACTTC
CASGRTVQETQYF
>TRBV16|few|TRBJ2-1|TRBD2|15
TGTGCCAGCAGCCATAGGGCGGGAGGGCCGAATGAGCAGTTCTTC
CASSHRAGGPNEQFF
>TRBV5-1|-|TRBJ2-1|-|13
TGCGCCAGCAGCCCCCCTAGGTACAATGAGCAGTTCTTC
CASSPPRYNEQFF
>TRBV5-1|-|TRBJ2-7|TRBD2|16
TGCGCCAGCAGCTTGGGAGCGGGAGCGGCGGTAAACGAGCAGTACTTC
CASSLGAGAAVNEQYF
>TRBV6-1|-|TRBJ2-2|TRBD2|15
TGTGCCAGCAATTTAGCGGGAAGGCGTACCGGGGAGCTGTTTTTT
CASNLAGRRTGELFF
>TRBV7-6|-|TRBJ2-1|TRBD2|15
TGTGCCAGCAGCTCGCCTAGCGGGAGGGGTAATGAGCAGTTCTTC
CASSSPSGRGNEQFF
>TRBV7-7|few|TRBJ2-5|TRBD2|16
TGTGCTAGCAGCCTCTCGGGACTAGCGAACCAAGAGACCCAGTACTTC
CASSLSGLANQETQYF
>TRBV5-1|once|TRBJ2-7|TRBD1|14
TGCGCCAGCAGCTGGGACAGGGGGCCCTACGAGCAGTACTTC
CASSWDRGPYEQYF
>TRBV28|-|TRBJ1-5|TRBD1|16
TGTGCCAGCAGTTTCCCGACAGGGGGAGGGAATCAGCCCCAGCATTTT
CASSFPTGGGNQPQHF
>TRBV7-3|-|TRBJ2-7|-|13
TGTGCCAGCAGCCCCCAGGGGAGGGGGGAGCAGTACTTC
CASSPQGRGEQYF
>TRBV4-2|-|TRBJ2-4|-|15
TGTGCCAGCAGCCCGACACGTGGAGCCAAAAACATTCAGTACTTC
CASSPTRGAKNIQYF
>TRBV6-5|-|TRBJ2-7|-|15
TGTGCCAGCAGTTACCGCAGGGGCCTCTCCTACGAGCAGTACTTC
CASSYRRGLSYEQYF
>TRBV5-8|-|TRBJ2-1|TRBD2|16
TGTGCCAGCAGCCCTAGAAGGGCGGGAGGACACCATGAGCAGTTCTTC
CASSPRRAGGHHEQFF
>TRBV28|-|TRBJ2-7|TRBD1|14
TGTGCCAGCAGTTCATTACAGGGGGCCTACGAGCAGTACTTC
CASSSLQGAYEQYF
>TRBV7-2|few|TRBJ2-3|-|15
TGTGCCAGCAGCTTATACAGGGTAATCACAGATACGCAGTATTTT
CASSLYRVITDTQYF
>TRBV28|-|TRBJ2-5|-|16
TGTGCCAGCAGCCCAGTTCAGGGCCAAGTGGGAGAGACCCAGTACTTC
CASSPVQGQVGETQYF
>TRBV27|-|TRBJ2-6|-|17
TGTGCCAGCAGTTTAGTGGGGGGAGGCTCTGGGGCCAACGTCCTGACTTTC
CASSLVGGGSGANVLTF
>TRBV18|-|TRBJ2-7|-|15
TGTGCCAGCTCACCACCGGGTAGCCGAACCTACGAGCAGTACTTC
CASSPPGSRTYEQYF
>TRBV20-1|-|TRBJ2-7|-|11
TGCAGTGCTAGATCCAATTACGAGCAGTACTTC
CSARSNYEQYF
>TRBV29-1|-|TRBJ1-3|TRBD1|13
TGCAGCGGCGTGACAGGGGCTGGAAACACCATATATTTT
CSGVTGAGNTIYF
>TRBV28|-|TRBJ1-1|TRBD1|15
TGTGCCAGCAGCTTAGGGGGCAGGGGAAACACTGAAGCTTTCTTT
CASSLGGRGNTEAFF
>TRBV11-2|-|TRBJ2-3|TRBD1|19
TGTGCCAGCAGCTTAGACCGGACGGACAGGGATACGGGCACAGATACGCAGTATTTT
CASSLDRTDRDTGTDTQYF
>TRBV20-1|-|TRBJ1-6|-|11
TGCAGTGCAGGGGATAATTCACCCCTCCACTTT
CSAGDNSPLHF
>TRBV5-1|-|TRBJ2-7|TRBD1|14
TGCGCCAGCAAGCCTGACCGGGGACAGACCGAGCAGTACTTC
CASKPDRGQTEQYF
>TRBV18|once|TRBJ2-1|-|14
TGTGCCAGCTCACCTGGACATCCGGGCAATGAGCAGTTCTTC
CASSPGHPGNEQFF
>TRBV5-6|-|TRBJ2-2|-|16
TGTGCCAGCAGCTTGGTCCAGGGAACCGTAACCGGGGAGCTGTTTTTT
CASSLVQGTVTGELFF
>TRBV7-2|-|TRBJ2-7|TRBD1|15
TGTGCCAGCAGCTTATACGGGACAGGGTCCTACGAGCAGTACTTC
CASSLYGTGSYEQYF
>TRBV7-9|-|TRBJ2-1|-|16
TGTGCCAGCAGCTTAGTCCCCCAGATCGGGGTTAATGAGCAGTTCTTC
CASSLVPQIGVNEQFF
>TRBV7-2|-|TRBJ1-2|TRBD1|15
TGTGCCAGCAGCTTATATGCAGGGGGAAGTTATGGCTACACCTTC
CASSLYAGGSYGYTF
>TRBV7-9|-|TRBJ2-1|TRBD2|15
TGTGCCAGCAGCTTAAGGCTAGCGGGAGAAAGTGAGCAGTTCTTC
CASSLRLAGESEQFF
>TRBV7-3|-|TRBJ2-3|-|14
TGTGCCAGCAGTTCTCGAGCTGTCACAGATACGCAGTATTTT
CASSSRAVTDTQYF
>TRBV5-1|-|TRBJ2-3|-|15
TGCGCCAGCCTCGGAGGGGAATTAGTGACAGATACGCAGTATTTT
CASLGGELVTDTQYF
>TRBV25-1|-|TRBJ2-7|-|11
TGTGCCAGCAGAGGGGTGGCCGAGCAGTACTTC
CASRGVAEQYF
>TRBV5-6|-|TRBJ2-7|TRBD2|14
TGTGCCAGCAGCTTGCCGACTAGCGGGACCGAGCAGTACTTC
CASSLPTSGTEQYF
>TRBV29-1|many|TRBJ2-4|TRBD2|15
TGCAGCGTTGCGGTCCGGGGGGTAGCCAAAAACATTCAGTACTTC
CSVAVRGVAKNIQYF